Following are 28 T cell receptor beta chains from one sample sequenced in a study of low-dose radiotherapy and immunotherapy resistance in tumors (dated by TCRdb to the early 2020s). The instrument was an Illumina HiSeq 2500. First-strand cDNA was synthesized with Superscript III and a set of TRAV- and TRBV-specific primers, covering both TCRalpha and TCRbeta chains. TCRs were amplified with Phusion for 20 to 25 PCR cycles using a constant-region primer together with the adapter attached to the V primers. TCRdb trimmed the raw reads at Q25, called clones with MiXCR and kept productive beta chains. For every CDR3 protein sequence, its rows merge into one entry that carries the most common genes and DNA. The sample table shows 60,000 to 90,000 distinct CDR3 sequences, and less than 40% are seen once. The ten largest clones add up to over 8.5% of the sample. The time point label, as the study defines it: before trial treatment.

The sequenced sample was PBMCs, obtained before treatment. These receptors came from a female donor with ovarian cancer.

On this clonotype itself: One base separates it from a far larger clone, so it is likely a read error. The rearrangement joins TRBV21-1 to TRBJ2-5; the tabulated D call, TRBD1, remains unverified against the DNA. TRBV21-1 is classified as a pseudogene. The CDR3 consists of 15 residues. The CDR3 is CASSKGGTGRNEQYF. CDR3 in DNA: TGTGCCAGCAGCAAAGGTGGGACAGGGCGCAATGAGCAGTACTTC.

This chain uses TRBV5-4 with TRBJ1-1; 8 bases are shared with TRBD1. The CDR3 runs to 14 residues. CDR1 is SGHNT and CDR2 is YYREEE in the germline V gene (reference sequence). V lost 4 bases and J lost 10; bases outside the gene matches: 12. The CDR3 region is CASSPRLNRGVAFF. CDR3 in DNA: TGTGCCAGCAGCCCACGCCTAAACAGGGGGGTAGCTTTCTTT.

This clonotype was counted ten times or more. The rearrangement joins TRBV20-1 to TRBJ2-1; 14 positions agree with TRBD2. In germline, CDR1 is DFQATT, CDR2 SNEGSKA (reference sequence). Trimming removed 0 bases from V and 13 bases from J; junction bases left unmatched: 14. The length of the CDR3 is 17 residues. Here the CDR3 reads CSARDATGTSGRTPQFF. The CDR3 nucleotides read TGCAGTGCTAGAGATGCCACCGGGACTAGCGGGAGAACACCCCAGTTCTTC.

The table lists this clonotype with a few counts. The CDR3 bases are TGTGCCAGCAGTTTGGGACAGGGGACCTACAATGAGCAGTTCTTC. Its protein product is CASSLGQGTYNEQFF. The chain joins TRBV6-5 to TRBJ2-1; 10 bases line up with TRBD1. The CDR3 length is 15 residues. Looked up from germline, CDR1 is MNHEY and CDR2 is SVGAGI. V shed 4 bases and J 2 bases; nucleotides not matched to a gene: 2.

As to this clonotype: With a far larger clone one base away, a read error is the likely cause. The chain has TRBV6-2 or TRBV6-3 and TRBJ2-1; D unclear. Looked up from germline, CDR1 is MNHEY and CDR2 is SVGEGT. V was cut by 5 bases and J by 9 bases, with 20 bases left in between. The CDR3 totals 15 residues. The chain's CDR3 is CASSRPSTDAREQFF. The CDR3, as DNA: TGTGCCAGCAGTCGTCCCTCAACTGACGCTCGTGAGCAGTTCTTC.

Concerning this clonotype: This likely stems from a read error, as it lies one base from a far larger clone. This chain connects TRBV7-2 to TRBJ2-7; 10 bases map to TRBD2. The CDR3 loop spans 15 amino acids. CDR1 and CDR2 from the germline V gene are SGHTA and FQGNSA. Unmatched junction bases numbered 11, after V lost 5 bases and J lost 7 bases. DNA of the CDR3: TGTGCCAGCAGCCCGCTAGCGGGAGTGTACAATGAGCAGTACTTC. Translation gives CASSPLAGVYNEQYF.

The J gene is TRBJ1-5, the V gene TRBV2, with D uncertain. This CDR3 region has 14 residues. The germline V gene encodes CDR1 SNHLY and CDR2 FYNNEI. Trimming removed 1 base from V and 4 bases from J, with 8 bases in between. The CDR3 loop reads CASSEGRGNQPQHF. CDR3 DNA sequence: TGTGCCAGCAGTGAAGGGAGAGGGAATCAGCCCCAGCATTTT.

This clonotype appeared many times. The chain uses TRBV4-3 and TRBJ2-3; 9 nucleotides match TRBD2. CDR3 length equals 16 residues. The germline V gene has CDR1 LGHNA and CDR2 YSLEER. V trimming: 3 bases; J trimming: 2 bases; junction bases outside the gene matches: 6. CDR3 protein: CASSQKAGGPTDTQYF. The CDR3 nucleotides read TGCGCCAGCAGCCAGAAAGCGGGAGGCCCCACAGATACGCAGTATTTT.

The V and J genes are TRBV11-2 and TRBJ2-1; D gene ambiguous. The CDR3 runs to 14 residues. V was shortened by 1 base and J by 9 bases, with 13 bases between the two germline ends. Germline CDR1 SGHAT, CDR2 FQNNGV. The CDR3 region is CASSLVLRRREQFF. The CDR3 coding sequence is TGTGCCAGCAGCTTAGTGTTACGTCGGCGTGAGCAGTTCTTC.

This clonotype appeared many times. The gene calls are TRBV30 and TRBJ2-3, with TRBD2 identical over 8 bases. This CDR3 is built from 15 residues. Germline V CDR1 and CDR2: GTSNPN, SVGIG (reference sequence). The V gene end was trimmed by 2 bases and the J gene end by 2 bases; junction bases not matched to a gene: 6. CDR3: CAWSPGREVTDTQYF. In DNA form, the CDR3 reads TGTGCCTGGAGTCCGGGGCGGGAGGTCACAGATACGCAGTATTTT.

The genes are TRBV7-3 and TRBJ2-2; 7 bases align to TRBD1. CDR1 and CDR2 from the germline V gene are SGHTA and FQGTGA. The CDR3 sequence is 14 residues long. J was trimmed by 8 bases and V by 4 bases; bases with no gene match: 7. The CDR3 loop reads CASSSGQVTGELFF. CDR3 DNA sequence: TGTGCCAGCAGCTCAGGACAGGTCACGGGGGAGCTGTTTTTT. Filled out from reference TRBV7-3 and TRBJ2-2, the complete variable domain reads GAGVSQTPSNKVTEKGKYVELRCDPISGHTALYWYRQSLGQGPEFLIYFQGTGAADDSGLPNDRFFAVRPEGSVSTLKIQRTERGDSAVYLCASSSGQVTGELFFGEGSRLTVL.

This clonotype was seen repeatedly, ten times or more. This chain links TRBV4-1 with TRBJ2-2; possibly TRBD2 for D (5 bases). This CDR3 spans 18 amino acids. In germline, CDR1 is MGHRA, CDR2 YSYEKL. V lost 0 bases, J lost 0 bases, and 14 bases lay in between. The CDR3 DNA reads as TGCGCCAGCAGCCAAGAAAGGGTAGGGAGTACGAACACCGGGGAGCTGTTTTTT. Amino acids: CASSQERVGSTNTGELFF.

This clonotype was counted ten times or more. V usage is TRBV9 and J usage is TRBJ1-3, with 8 positions matching TRBD1. The J segment lost 0 bases and the V segment lost 4 bases, leaving 9 bases of the junction unmatched. The CDR3 consists of 17 residues. Germline CDR1 is SGDLS and CDR2 is YYNGEE. DNA for the CDR3: TGTGCCAGCAGCCCTTGGACAGGGCGAGACTCTGGAAACACCATATATTTT. Translating it yields CASSPWTGRDSGNTIYF. Variable domain in full (rest from reference TRBV9 and TRBJ1-3): DSGVTQTPKHLITATGQRVTLRCSPRSGDLSVYWYQQSLDQGLQFLIQYYNGEERAKGNILERFSAQQFPDLHSELNLSSLELGDSALYFCASSPWTGRDSGNTIYFGEGSWLTVV.

This clonotype was counted ten times or more. The chain carries TRBV19 and TRBJ2-5; D remains ambiguous. The length of the CDR3 is 11 residues. In germline, CDR1 is LNHDA, CDR2 SQIVND (reference sequence). V dropped 11 bases and J dropped 5 bases, with 12 bases sitting between them. DNA of the CDR3: TGTGCCTCGTCTGAAGGGGAGACCCAGTACTTC. Its translation: CASSEGETQYF.

The sample holds one count of this clonotype. A far larger clone is off by one base, so a read error is likely. The rearrangement links TRBV5-6 to TRBJ2-7; D not certain. Germline V gene data show CDR1 as SGHDT and CDR2 as YYEEEE. V lost 7 bases to trimming and J lost 7 bases, with 24 bases between them. CDR3 size: 15 residues. CDR3 amino acids: CASFIFYYSYNEQYF. The CDR3 DNA sequence: TGTGCCAGCTTCATTTTTTACTACTCCTACAATGAGCAGTACTTC.

This clonotype appeared many times. The chain combines TRBV9 with TRBJ2-4; TRBD2 agrees at 13 bases. The CDR3 spans 20 residues. Germline CDR1 SGDLS, CDR2 YYNGEE. Germline trimming cut 4 bases from V and 4 bases from J; bases unmatched to any gene: 17. CDR3 DNA: TGTGCCAGCAGCCACGGGGGGACTAGCGGGGACCGCTTGTCTAAAAACATTCAGTACTTC. Residues: CASSHGGTSGDRLSKNIQYF. Complete variable domain (other parts from reference TRBV9 and TRBJ2-4): DSGVTQTPKHLITATGQRVTLRCSPRSGDLSVYWYQQSLDQGLQFLIQYYNGEERAKGNILERFSAQQFPDLHSELNLSSLELGDSALYFCASSHGGTSGDRLSKNIQYFGAGTRLSVL.

This clonotype was observed at least ten times. The gene calls are TRBV29-1 and TRBJ1-1, with a possible D match to TRBD1 (6 bases). Trimming left V 5 bases short and J 1 base short, with 17 bases between. This CDR3 spans 15 amino acids. Germline V gives CDR1 SQVTM, CDR2 ANQGSEA. In DNA, the CDR3 is TGCAGCGTTCGATACGGACAGTCATCGAACACTGAAGCTTTCTTT. Residues: CSVRYGQSSNTEAFF.

This clonotype was counted a few times. The gene calls are TRBV19 and TRBJ2-1; 11 nucleotides line up with TRBD2. The CDR3 is made up of 15 amino acids. The J segment lost 5 bases and the V segment lost 6 bases, leaving 6 bases of the junction unmatched. The V gene's germline CDR1 is LNHDA and CDR2 SQIVND (reference sequence). The CDR3 spells CASRLAGGPDNEQFF. CDR3 DNA: TGTGCCAGTAGATTAGCGGGGGGGCCCGACAATGAGCAGTTCTTC.

This clonotype has ten or more counts. The chain couples TRBV7-2 to TRBJ2-2; D unclear. CDR3 size: 15 residues. The germline CDR1 and CDR2 sequences are SGHTA and FQGNSA. Trimming stripped 0 bases from V and 1 base from J, with 6 bases between. The CDR3 bases are TGTGCCAGCAGCTTAGCGAAGGGGAACACCGGGGAGCTGTTTTTT. It is translated as CASSLAKGNTGELFF. Drawing the rest from reference TRBV7-2 and TRBJ2-2, the complete variable domain is GAGVSQSPSNKVTEKGKDVELRCDPISGHTALYWYRQSLGQGLEFLIYFQGNSAPDKSGLPSDRFSAERTGGSVSTLTIQRTQQEDSAVYLCASSLAKGNTGELFFGEGSRLTVL.

The CDR3 sequence is CASSTGQQVSYEQYF. CDR3 DNA sequence: TGCGCCAGCAGCACGGGACAGCAGGTGTCCTACGAGCAGTACTTC. The rearrangement uses TRBV5-1 and TRBJ2-7; 7 nucleotides agree with TRBD1. CDR3 length: 15 amino acids. The ends lost 4 bases at V and 1 base at J; junction bases unmatched: 8. Germline lookup yields CDR1 SGHRS and CDR2 YFSETQ.

This clonotype was counted many times. The chain couples TRBV4-1 to TRBJ2-1; TRBD2 matches at 9 bases. J was trimmed by 5 bases and V by 0 bases; bases with no gene match: 5. The CDR3 totals 16 residues. Germline V gene data show CDR1 as MGHRA and CDR2 as YSYEKL. The CDR3: CASSQERLAGNNEQFF. The CDR3 DNA follows: TGCGCCAGCAGCCAAGAACGTCTAGCGGGGAACAATGAGCAGTTCTTC.

On this clonotype itself: The conserved phenylalanine or tryptophan normally closing the CDR3 is absent here, so this likely arose from a read error. This sequence joins TRBV24-1 and TRBJ1-5, with a weak D call TRBD1 (5 bases). CDR1 KGHDR and CDR2 SFDVKD come from the germline V gene. The CDR3 has 14 amino acids. CDR3 DNA sequence: TGTGCCACCAGTAATTTGTGGGGGAATCAGCCCCAGCATTTA. It yields the protein CATSNLWGNQPQHL.

The V and J genes are TRBV29-1 and TRBJ2-2; possibly TRBD1 for D (6 bases). Per germline, CDR1 SQVTM and CDR2 ANQGSEA. The ends were cut back, 3 bases at V and 1 base at J, with 18 bases in the middle. CDR3 size: 17 residues. Here the CDR3 reads CSVDQGGRVGNTGELFF. CDR3 sequence (DNA): TGCAGCGTTGATCAAGGGGGACGAGTGGGGAACACCGGGGAGCTGTTTTTT.

There are many counts of this clonotype. The J gene is TRBJ1-5, the V gene TRBV20-1; D ambiguous. With 3 bases removed from V and 2 bases from J, the gap between germline ends came to 8 bases. Per the germline V gene, CDR1 is DFQATT and CDR2 is SNEGSKA (reference sequence). This CDR3 is 13 amino acids long. The CDR3 DNA follows: TGCAGTGCTAGGGATCCGGGCAATCAGCCCCAGCATTTT. Protein product: CSARDPGNQPQHF.

This clonotype was seen many times. The CDR3 here is CASSISASGSGYNEQFF. Here the CDR3 DNA reads TGTGCCAGTAGTATATCGGCTAGCGGGAGTGGCTACAATGAGCAGTTCTTC. V gene TRBV19 combines with J gene TRBJ2-1; 10 nucleotides line up with TRBD2. CDR1 is LNHDA, CDR2 SQIVND, per germline (reference sequence). V gave up 2 bases and J gave up 3 bases; unmatched junction bases: 7. This CDR3 contains 17 residues.

The chain joins TRBV28 to TRBJ2-3; 11 nucleotides match TRBD1. CDR1 MDHEN and CDR2 SYDVKM come from the germline V gene. There are 15 residues in the CDR3. Trimming cost V 5 bases and J 2 bases; bases outside gene matches: 3. The CDR3 sequence is CASSPDRGPTDTQYF. The DNA for the CDR3 is TGTGCCAGCAGTCCGGACAGGGGGCCCACAGATACGCAGTATTTT. Full variable domain (missing parts from reference TRBV28 and TRBJ2-3): DVKVTQSSRYLVKRTGEKVFLECVQDMDHENMFWYRQDPGLGLRLIYFSYDVKMKEKGDIPEGYSVSREKKERFSLILESASTNQTSMYLCASSPDRGPTDTQYFGPGTRLTVL.

This clonotype occurred many times. The chain employs TRBV5-5 and TRBJ2-1, with 13 bases aligning to TRBD2. Unmatched junction bases numbered 13, after V lost 2 bases and J lost 8 bases. CDR1 and CDR2 (germline): SGHKS, YYEKEE (reference sequence). This CDR3 is built from 18 residues. The CDR3 sequence is CASSFTATSGGFIHEQFF. Written as DNA, the CDR3 is TGTGCCAGCAGCTTTACGGCGACTAGCGGGGGGTTTATTCATGAGCAGTTCTTC.

The sample holds many counts of this clonotype. The chain carries TRBV28 and TRBJ2-4; TRBD2 might be the D (5 bases). CDR1 is MDHEN and CDR2 is SYDVKM in the germline V gene. This CDR3 region has 18 residues. The ends were cut back, 3 bases at V and 1 base at J, with 19 bases in the middle. CDR3 DNA: TGTGCCAGCAGTTTTCTCCTCCCCGGGGTGCAGGCCAAAAACATTCAGTACTTC. Amino acids: CASSFLLPGVQAKNIQYF.